This entry lists 28 T cell receptor beta chains sequenced from one sample in a study of T cells in localized non-small cell lung cancer. Some clones are missing from TCRdb's copy, which holds only in-frame ones; the method was immunoSEQ multiplex PCR. This repertoire shows around 25,000 clones, roughly nine tenths found once; its top ten account for 1.1%. The material sequenced was peripheral blood, taken before any cancer treatment. These receptors originate from a woman aged 35-75 years with stage I lung adenocarcinoma.

The chain couples TRBV5-1 to TRBJ1-5; D is unresolved. This CDR3 is built from 16 residues. In germline, CDR1 is SGHRS, CDR2 YFSETQ. Trimming took 6 bases from V and 0 from J, leaving 16 bases between them. CDR3 in amino acids: CASIPTQAYSNQPQHF. The CDR3 DNA reads TGCGCCAGCATCCCCACCCAAGCCTATAGCAATCAGCCCCAGCATTTT.

The table lists this clone with a count of one. The chain links TRBV7-9 to TRBJ2-5; D is perhaps TRBD1 (6 bases). There are 17 residues in the CDR3. Germline V gives CDR1 SEHNR, CDR2 FQNEAQ (reference sequence). Deletions cut 1 base from V and 0 bases from J, with 15 bases between. CDR3 bases: TGTGCCAGCAGCTTAGGACGAACAGGGTCCCACCAAGAGACCCAGTACTTC. It specifies CASSLGRTGSHQETQYF.

This chain joins TRBV5-1 and TRBJ1-1; TRBD1 matches at 7 bases. After removal of 1 base from V and 4 bases from J, the junction contained 4 bases not matched to a gene. This CDR3 region has 14 residues. Germline V gene sequence: CDR1 SGHRS, CDR2 YFSETQ. Here the CDR3 reads CASSLQTGSTEAFF. The CDR3 bases are TGCGCCAGCAGCTTGCAGACAGGGTCCACTGAAGCTTTCTTT.

The V gene is TRBV6-5, the J gene TRBJ1-6, with a tentative D call TRBD1 (6 bases). The CDR3 loop spans 13 amino acids. Germline V CDR1 and CDR2: MNHEY, SVGAGI. With 2 bases removed from V and 10 bases from J, the gap between germline ends came to 9 bases. The DNA for the CDR3 is TGTGCCAGCAGTTACCAGGGGCGATCACCCCTCCACTTT. It specifies CASSYQGRSPLHF.

This clone appeared a single time. The chain employs TRBV7-9 and TRBJ2-7; D gene unclear. This CDR3 is built from 14 residues. Germline loops: CDR1 SEHNR, CDR2 FQNEAQ (reference sequence). The V gene lost 3 bases and the J gene lost 2 bases, with 11 bases spanning the gap. This CDR3 reads CASSLRHAPYEQYF. CDR3 bases: TGTGCCAGCAGCTTGAGACACGCACCCTACGAGCAGTACTTC.

This chain uses TRBV11-2 with TRBJ2-7; possible D gene TRBD2, 5 bases. Trimming took off 0 bases at V and 2 bases at J, with 8 bases between the two ends. The CDR3 is 14 amino acids. Germline lookup yields CDR1 SGHAT and CDR2 FQNNGV. CDR3 in DNA: TGTGCCAGCAGCTTAGATCTAGCCACCTACGAGCAGTACTTC. Protein sequence: CASSLDLATYEQYF.

V is TRBV5-6 and J is TRBJ1-5; D might be TRBD1 (6 bases). CDR3 length: 15 amino acids. Germline V gene lookup returns CDR1 SGHDT and CDR2 YYEEEE. V lost 1 base and J 6 bases, leaving 14 bases between the germline ends. CDR3 sequence (DNA): TGTGCCAGCAGCTTGTCGGGGGGCTGGGGTCAGCCCCAGCATTTT. Its translation: CASSLSGGWGQPQHF.

The chain links TRBV10-2 to TRBJ2-3, with unresolved D. V was pared by 6 bases and J by 2 bases, with 12 bases between. The CDR3 runs to 14 residues. The germline V gene has CDR1 WSHSY and CDR2 SAAADI. For the CDR3, the DNA is TGCGCCAGCAGGGTCGCGCCTGACACAGATACGCAGTATTTT. Amino acid sequence: CASRVAPDTDTQYF.

The chain carries TRBV9 and TRBJ2-3, with D unresolved. Germline V lookup: CDR1 SGDLS, CDR2 YYNGEE. The CDR3 is 14 amino acids. The ends were cut back, 4 bases at V and 4 bases at J, with 13 bases in the middle. The CDR3 coding sequence is TGTGCCAGCAGCCCGATTACCTGGGCAGATACGCAGTATTTT. It is translated as CASSPITWADTQYF.

The V gene is TRBV6-5, the J gene TRBJ1-1; 8 bases match TRBD1. This CDR3 has 16 amino acids. V dropped 0 bases and J dropped 11; count of bases not matched to a gene: 14. The germline V gene has CDR1 MNHEY and CDR2 SVGAGI. CDR3 nucleotide sequence: TGTGCCAGCAGTTACTCGATCGGACAGGGATTAAAGTTGGCTTTCTTT. Translating it yields CASSYSIGQGLKLAFF.

V and J are TRBV28 and TRBJ2-1; TRBD2 might be the D (6 bases). Looked up from germline, CDR1 is MDHEN and CDR2 is SYDVKM. V dropped 8 bases and J dropped 5 bases, with 7 bases sitting between them. The CDR3 spans 11 residues. CDR3 loop: CASAGNNEQFF. CDR3 bases: TGTGCCAGCGCGGGGAACAATGAGCAGTTCTTC.

The chain links TRBV7-2 to TRBJ2-5; 10 bases fit TRBD1. With 5 bases clipped from V and 4 bases from J, the junction kept 10 bases outside the gene matches. This CDR3 is built from 16 residues. Germline V gene data show CDR1 as SGHTA and CDR2 as FQGNSA. Here the CDR3 DNA reads TGTGCCAGCAGCACCCGGACAGGGGGGCGGGGAGAGACCCAGTACTTC. Residues: CASSTRTGGRGETQYF.

V and J are TRBV6-5 and TRBJ1-1; a weak D match, TRBD1 (5 bases). This CDR3 region has 12 residues. V was pared by 8 bases and J by 5 bases, with 12 bases between. Looked up from germline, CDR1 is MNHEY and CDR2 is SVGAGI. The CDR3 DNA follows: TGTGCCAGCTCCCGTGGGGGGACTGAAGCTTTCTTT. Residues: CASSRGGTEAFF.

J is TRBJ2-2 and V is TRBV11-3; either TRBD1 or TRBD2 may fit D (5 bases each). V was clipped by 5 bases and J by 5 bases, with 15 bases between them. Looked up from germline, CDR1 is SGHNT and CDR2 is YENEEA. The CDR3 covers 15 residues. This CDR3 is CASSPWGRGTGELFF. DNA for the CDR3: TGTGCCAGCAGCCCTTGGGGACGCGGGACCGGGGAGCTGTTTTTT.

The chain couples TRBV6-5 to TRBJ2-7, with D possibly being TRBD1 or TRBD2 (6 bases each). Per the germline V gene, CDR1 is MNHEY and CDR2 is SVGAGI. The CDR3 contains 15 residues. Trimming cost V 6 bases and J 6 bases, with 21 bases left between them. The CDR3 DNA reads as TGTGCCAGCAGCAAACGATTAGGGGGGCGGGGCGAGCAGTACTTC. This sequence encodes CASSKRLGGRGEQYF.

The chain links TRBV5-4 to TRBJ2-6; TRBD1 matches 9 bases. Germline V gene sequence: CDR1 SGHNT, CDR2 YYREEE (reference sequence). This CDR3 is built from 17 residues. The ends lost 0 bases at V and 1 base at J; junction bases unmatched: 2. CDR3 sequence: CASSLGQGGSGANVLTF. The CDR3 DNA reads TGTGCCAGCAGCTTGGGACAGGGGGGGTCTGGGGCCAACGTCCTGACTTTC.

The chain couples TRBV4-1 to TRBJ1-6, with D hard to call. CDR1 and CDR2 from the germline V gene are MGHRA and YSYEKL. The CDR3 loop spans 14 amino acids. With 4 bases removed from V and 6 bases from J, the gap between germline ends came to 10 bases. The CDR3 region is CASSPGPINSPLHF. CDR3 in DNA: TGCGCCAGCAGCCCAGGACCGATTAATTCACCCCTCCACTTT.

The chain carries TRBV15 and TRBJ1-2; 7 bases are a match to TRBD1. There are 12 residues in the CDR3. Germline-derived CDR1 and CDR2 are LNHNV and YYDKDF (reference sequence). J gave up 4 bases and V 5 bases, and 1 base lay outside the gene matches. The CDR3 sequence: CATSEGAYGYTF. Written as DNA, the CDR3 is TGTGCCACCAGCGAGGGGGCCTATGGCTACACCTTC.

The V call is TRBV11-1, the J call TRBJ2-6; D remains ambiguous. V was cut by 5 bases and J by 4 bases, with 9 bases left in between. CDR3 length: 14 residues. Germline V gene lookup returns CDR1 SGHAT and CDR2 FQDESV (reference sequence). The CDR3 DNA is TGTGCCAGCAGCCATTCGAGCGGGGCCAACGTCCTGACTTTC. Its translation is CASSHSSGANVLTF.

The chain links TRBV28 to TRBJ2-2; 10 bases map to TRBD1. Germline V CDR1 and CDR2: MDHEN, SYDVKM. The CDR3 totals 15 residues. V was clipped by 5 bases and J by 6 bases; unmatched bases: 6. The CDR3 here is CASSLTGGAAGELFF. The CDR3 DNA follows: TGTGCCAGCAGTCTGACAGGGGGCGCGGCCGGGGAGCTGTTTTTT.

This rearrangement joins TRBV2 to TRBJ1-1; no clear D. The V end was cut by 2 bases, the J end by 8 bases, with 15 bases between. Germline V gene sequence: CDR1 SNHLY, CDR2 FYNNEI. The CDR3 sequence is 14 residues long. The CDR3 reads CASSESEGPEEAFF. DNA for the CDR3: TGTGCCAGCAGTGAATCAGAAGGGCCTGAGGAAGCTTTCTTT.

The rearrangement uses TRBV4-1 and TRBJ2-3; no firm D call. The CDR3 runs 13 residues. Germline CDR1 is MGHRA and CDR2 is YSYEKL. V gave up 0 bases and J gave up 5 bases, with 6 bases separating them. In DNA, the CDR3 is TGCGCCAGCAGCCAAGAAGGGTTAGATACGCAGTATTTT. This encodes CASSQEGLDTQYF.

The rearrangement links TRBV6-5 to TRBJ2-5; 10 bases map to TRBD1. The CDR3 spans 14 residues. V shed 7 bases, J shed 2 bases, and the junction held 4 bases outside the gene matches. In germline, CDR1 is MNHEY, CDR2 SVGAGI. For the CDR3, the DNA is TGTGCCAGCACGACAGGGGGCGGTCAAGAGACCCAGTACTTC. Residues: CASTTGGGQETQYF.

The V gene is TRBV6-1, the J gene TRBJ1-2; possibly TRBD1 for D (5 bases). Trimming pared 3 bases from V and 0 bases from J, leaving 14 bases between. Germline V gene data show CDR1 as MNHNS and CDR2 as SASEGT. The CDR3 runs to 16 residues. CDR3 in amino acids: CASSERGTSANYGYTF. The DNA for the CDR3 is TGTGCCAGCAGTGAGAGAGGGACCTCTGCTAACTATGGCTACACCTTC.

This sequence joins TRBV27 and TRBJ1-2, with D tentatively TRBD1 (5 bases). With 6 bases removed from V and 7 bases from J, the gap between germline ends came to 15 bases. Germline-derived CDR1 and CDR2 are MNHEY and SMNVEV (reference sequence). The CDR3 is made up of 13 amino acids. The CDR3 DNA reads TGTGCCAGCAGCAAAGACAGTCCCATTGGCTACACCTTC. Translating it yields CASSKDSPIGYTF.

This clone occurred a few times. The CDR3 sequence is CASSESRLAGDEQYF. The CDR3 DNA reads as TGTGCCAGCAGTGAAAGTAGGCTAGCGGGGGACGAGCAGTACTTC. The genes are TRBV2 and TRBJ2-7; TRBD2 matches 10 bases. Germline V gene lookup returns CDR1 SNHLY and CDR2 FYNNEI. J was trimmed by 5 bases and V by 2 bases; bases with no gene match: 6. This CDR3 has 15 residues.

This clone showed up just once. The chain links TRBV6-1 to TRBJ2-7, with a tentative D call TRBD2 (5 bases). The germline V gene has CDR1 MNHNS and CDR2 SASEGT. Trimming shortened V by 2 bases and J by 5 bases, and 13 bases separated the two germline ends. The CDR3 sequence is 14 residues long. The DNA of the CDR3 is TGTGCCAGCAGTGAATATCGGGAATTTGACGAGCAGTACTTC. It yields the protein CASSEYREFDEQYF.

The genes are TRBV18 and TRBJ2-1; 9 positions agree with TRBD2. The CDR3 is 17 amino acids. Germline V gene lookup returns CDR1 KGHSH and CDR2 LQKENI. The V segment lost 3 bases and the J segment 7 bases; nucleotides outside the gene matches: 13. The CDR3 loop reads CASSPSPGGGAENEQFF. In DNA, the CDR3 is TGTGCCAGCTCACCGAGCCCGGGCGGGGGGGCCGAGAATGAGCAGTTCTTC.